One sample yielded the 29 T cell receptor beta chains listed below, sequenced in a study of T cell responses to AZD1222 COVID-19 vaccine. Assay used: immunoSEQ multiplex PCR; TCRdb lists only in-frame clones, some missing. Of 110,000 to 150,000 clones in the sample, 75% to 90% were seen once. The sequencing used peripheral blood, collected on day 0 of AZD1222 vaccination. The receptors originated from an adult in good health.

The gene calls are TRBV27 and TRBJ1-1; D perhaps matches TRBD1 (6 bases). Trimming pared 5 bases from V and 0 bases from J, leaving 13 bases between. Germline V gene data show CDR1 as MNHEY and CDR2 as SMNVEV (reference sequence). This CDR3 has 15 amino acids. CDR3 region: CASSIRQAVNTEAFF. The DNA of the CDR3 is TGTGCCAGCAGTATCAGACAGGCCGTGAACACTGAAGCTTTCTTT.

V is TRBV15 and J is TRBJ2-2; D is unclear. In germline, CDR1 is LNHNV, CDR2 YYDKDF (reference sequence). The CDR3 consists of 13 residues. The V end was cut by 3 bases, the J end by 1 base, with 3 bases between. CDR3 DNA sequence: TGTGCCACCAGCAGTCAGAACACCGGGGAGCTGTTTTTT. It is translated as CATSSQNTGELFF.

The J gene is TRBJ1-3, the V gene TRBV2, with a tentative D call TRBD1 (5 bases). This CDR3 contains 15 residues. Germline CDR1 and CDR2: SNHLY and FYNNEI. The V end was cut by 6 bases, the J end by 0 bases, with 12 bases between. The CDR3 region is CASRPGALSGNTIYF. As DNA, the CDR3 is TGTGCCAGCAGGCCCGGGGCCCTCTCTGGAAACACCATATATTTT.

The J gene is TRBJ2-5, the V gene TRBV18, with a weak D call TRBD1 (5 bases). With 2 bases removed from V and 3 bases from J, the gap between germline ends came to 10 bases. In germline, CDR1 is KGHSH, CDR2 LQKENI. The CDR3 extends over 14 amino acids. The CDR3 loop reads CASSPVQDKETQYF. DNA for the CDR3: TGTGCCAGCTCACCAGTCCAGGACAAAGAGACCCAGTACTTC.

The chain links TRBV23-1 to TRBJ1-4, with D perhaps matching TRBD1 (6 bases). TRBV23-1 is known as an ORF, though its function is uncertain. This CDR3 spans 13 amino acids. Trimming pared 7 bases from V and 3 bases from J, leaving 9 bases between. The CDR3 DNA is TGCGCCAGCACAAGGGGGTCTAATGAAAAACTGTTTTTT. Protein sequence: CASTRGSNEKLFF.

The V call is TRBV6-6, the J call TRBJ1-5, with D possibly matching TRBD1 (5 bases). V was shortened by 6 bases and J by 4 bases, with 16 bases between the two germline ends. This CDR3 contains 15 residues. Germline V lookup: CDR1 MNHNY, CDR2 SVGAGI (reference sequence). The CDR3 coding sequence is TGTGCCAGCAGCCCCTCAGACAGTACAAATCAGCCCCAGCATTTT. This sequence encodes CASSPSDSTNQPQHF.

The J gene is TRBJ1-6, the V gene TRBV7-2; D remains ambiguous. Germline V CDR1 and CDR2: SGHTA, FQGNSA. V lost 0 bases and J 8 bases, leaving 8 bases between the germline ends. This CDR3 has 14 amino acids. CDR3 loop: CASSLAKGHSPLHF. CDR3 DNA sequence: TGTGCCAGCAGCTTAGCAAAGGGCCATTCACCCCTCCACTTT.

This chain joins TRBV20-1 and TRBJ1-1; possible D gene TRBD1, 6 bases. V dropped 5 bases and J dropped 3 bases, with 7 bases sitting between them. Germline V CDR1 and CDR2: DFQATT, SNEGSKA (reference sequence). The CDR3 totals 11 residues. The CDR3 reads CSAQGYTEAFF. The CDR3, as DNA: TGCAGTGCTCAGGGGTACACTGAAGCTTTCTTT.

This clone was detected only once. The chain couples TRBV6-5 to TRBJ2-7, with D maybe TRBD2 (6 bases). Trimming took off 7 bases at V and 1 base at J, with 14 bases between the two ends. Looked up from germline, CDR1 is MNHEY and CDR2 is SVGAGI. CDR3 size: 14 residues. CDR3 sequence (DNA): TGTGCCAGCAAGGAGGAGGGGTTTTCCTACGAGCAGTACTTC. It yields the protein CASKEEGFSYEQYF.

The CDR3 region has the DNA TGTGCCAGCAGGAGGGGCGATGAGCAGTTCTTC. It translates to CASRRGDEQFF. J is TRBJ2-1 and V is TRBV27; D tentatively reads TRBD1 or TRBD2 (5 bases each). This CDR3 is 11 amino acids long. Germline assignment: CDR1 MNHEY and CDR2 SMNVEV (reference sequence). Trimming cost V 6 bases and J 8 bases, with 8 bases left between them.

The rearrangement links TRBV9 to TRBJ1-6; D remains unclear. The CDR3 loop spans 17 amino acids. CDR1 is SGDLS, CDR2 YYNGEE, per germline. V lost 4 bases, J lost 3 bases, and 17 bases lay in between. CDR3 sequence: CASSPPGAGFYNSPLHF. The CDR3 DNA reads TGTGCCAGCAGCCCCCCGGGAGCCGGATTCTATAATTCACCCCTCCACTTT.

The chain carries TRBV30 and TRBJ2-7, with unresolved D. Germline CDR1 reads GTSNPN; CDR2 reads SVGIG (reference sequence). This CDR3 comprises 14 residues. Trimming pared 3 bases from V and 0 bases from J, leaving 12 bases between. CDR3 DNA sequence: TGTGCCTGGAGAATAAGAGGTCTCTCCTACGAGCAGTACTTC. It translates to CAWRIRGLSYEQYF.

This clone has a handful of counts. The CDR3 spells CASSEDRRNTIYF. CDR3 coding DNA: TGTGCCAGCAGTGAAGACCGACGGAACACCATATATTTT. The J gene is TRBJ1-3, the V gene TRBV2; no clear D gene. V was shortened by 1 base and J by 7 bases, with 8 bases between the two germline ends. This CDR3 comprises 13 residues. Germline CDR1 reads SNHLY; CDR2 reads FYNNEI. Supplemented by reference TRBV2 and TRBJ1-3, the full variable domain reads EPEVTQTPSHQVTQMGQEVILRCVPISNHLYFYWYRQILGQKVEFLVSFYNNEISEKSEIFDDQFSVERPDGSNFTLKIRSTKLEDSAMYFCASSEDRRNTIYFGEGSWLTVV.

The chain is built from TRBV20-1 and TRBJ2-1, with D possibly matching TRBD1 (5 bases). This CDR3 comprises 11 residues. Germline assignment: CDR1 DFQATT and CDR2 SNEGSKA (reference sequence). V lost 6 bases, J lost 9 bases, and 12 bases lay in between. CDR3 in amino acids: CSARQGPEQFF. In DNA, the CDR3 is TGCAGTGCCCGGCAGGGTCCTGAGCAGTTCTTC.

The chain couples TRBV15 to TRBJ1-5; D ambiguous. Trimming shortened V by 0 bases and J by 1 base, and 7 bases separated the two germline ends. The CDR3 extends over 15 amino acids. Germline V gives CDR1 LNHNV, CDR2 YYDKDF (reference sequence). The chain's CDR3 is CATSRDGQSNQPQHF. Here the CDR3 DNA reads TGTGCCACCAGCAGAGATGGTCAGAGCAATCAGCCCCAGCATTTT.

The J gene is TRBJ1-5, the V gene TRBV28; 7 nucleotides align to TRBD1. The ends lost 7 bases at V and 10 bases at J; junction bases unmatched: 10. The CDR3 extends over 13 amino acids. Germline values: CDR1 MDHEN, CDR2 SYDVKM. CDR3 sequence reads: CASTIRTGRPQHF. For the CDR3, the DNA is TGTGCCAGCACCATACGGACAGGTCGACCCCAGCATTTT.

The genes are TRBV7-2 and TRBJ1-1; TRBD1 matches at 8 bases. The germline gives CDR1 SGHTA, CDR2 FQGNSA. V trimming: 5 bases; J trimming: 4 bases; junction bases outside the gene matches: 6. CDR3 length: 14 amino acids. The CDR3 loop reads CASSPTGGSTEAFF. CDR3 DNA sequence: TGTGCCAGCAGCCCTACAGGGGGGTCCACTGAAGCTTTCTTT.

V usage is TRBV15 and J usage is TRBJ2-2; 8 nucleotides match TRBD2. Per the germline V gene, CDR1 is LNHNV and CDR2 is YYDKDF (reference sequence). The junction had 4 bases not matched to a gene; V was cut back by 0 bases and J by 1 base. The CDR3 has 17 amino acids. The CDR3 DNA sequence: TGTGCCACCAGCAGAGATCCCAGCGGGGGGAACACCGGGGAGCTGTTTTTT. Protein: CATSRDPSGGNTGELFF. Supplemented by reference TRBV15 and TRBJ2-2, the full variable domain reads DAMVIQNPRYQVTQFGKPVTLSCSQTLNHNVMYWYQQKSSQAPKLLFHYYDKDFNNEADTPDNFQSRRPNTSFCFLDIRSPGLGDTAMYLCATSRDPSGGNTGELFFGEGSRLTVL.

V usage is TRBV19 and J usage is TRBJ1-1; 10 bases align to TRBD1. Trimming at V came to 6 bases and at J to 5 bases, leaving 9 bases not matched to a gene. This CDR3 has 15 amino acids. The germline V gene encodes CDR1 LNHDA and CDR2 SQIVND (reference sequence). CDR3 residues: CASSLDRGLGTEAFF. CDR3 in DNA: TGTGCCAGTAGCCTCGACAGGGGGCTTGGTACTGAAGCTTTCTTT.

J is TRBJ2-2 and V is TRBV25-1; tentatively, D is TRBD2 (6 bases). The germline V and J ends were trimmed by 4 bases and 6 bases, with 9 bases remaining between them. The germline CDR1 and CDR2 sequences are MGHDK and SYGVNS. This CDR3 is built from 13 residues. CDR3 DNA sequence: TGTGCCAGCAGTGGGGCGGGGTCCGGGGAGCTGTTTTTT. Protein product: CASSGAGSGELFF.

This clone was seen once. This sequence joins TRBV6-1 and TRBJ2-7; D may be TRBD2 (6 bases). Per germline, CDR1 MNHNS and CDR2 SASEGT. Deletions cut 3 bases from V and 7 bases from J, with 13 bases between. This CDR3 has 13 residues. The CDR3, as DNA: TGTGCCAGCAGTGATGGGGGGACCCTGGAGCAGTACTTC. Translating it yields CASSDGGTLEQYF.

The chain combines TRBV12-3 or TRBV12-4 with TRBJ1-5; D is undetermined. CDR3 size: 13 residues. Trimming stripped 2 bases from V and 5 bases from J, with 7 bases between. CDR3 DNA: TGTGCCAGCAGTTTAACCCCAGATCAGCCCCAGCATTTT. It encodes CASSLTPDQPQHF.

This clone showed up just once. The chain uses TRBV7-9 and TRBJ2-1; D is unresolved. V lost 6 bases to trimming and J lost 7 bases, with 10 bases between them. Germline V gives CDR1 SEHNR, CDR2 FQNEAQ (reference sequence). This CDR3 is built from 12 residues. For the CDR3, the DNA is TGTGCCAGCAGTAAAGCCAGGAATGAGCAGTTCTTC. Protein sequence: CASSKARNEQFF.

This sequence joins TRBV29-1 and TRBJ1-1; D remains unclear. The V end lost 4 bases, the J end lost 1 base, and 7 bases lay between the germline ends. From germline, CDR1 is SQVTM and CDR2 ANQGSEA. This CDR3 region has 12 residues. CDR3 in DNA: TGCAGCGTTGTATCGTCGAACACTGAAGCTTTCTTT. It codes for CSVVSSNTEAFF.

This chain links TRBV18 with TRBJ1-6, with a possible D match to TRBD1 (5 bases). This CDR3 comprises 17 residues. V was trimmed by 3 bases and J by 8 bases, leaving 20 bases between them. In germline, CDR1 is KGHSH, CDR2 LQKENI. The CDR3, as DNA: TGTGCCAGCTCACCTCACGGAGCAGGAAAAGGGGATTCACCCCTCCACTTT. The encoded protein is CASSPHGAGKGDSPLHF.

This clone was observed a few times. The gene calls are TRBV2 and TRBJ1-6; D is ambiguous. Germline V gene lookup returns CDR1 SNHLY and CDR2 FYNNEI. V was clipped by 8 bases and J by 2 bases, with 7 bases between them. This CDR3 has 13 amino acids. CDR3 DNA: TGTGCCAGCGGAGTCACCTATAATTCACCCCTCCACTTT. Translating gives CASGVTYNSPLHF.

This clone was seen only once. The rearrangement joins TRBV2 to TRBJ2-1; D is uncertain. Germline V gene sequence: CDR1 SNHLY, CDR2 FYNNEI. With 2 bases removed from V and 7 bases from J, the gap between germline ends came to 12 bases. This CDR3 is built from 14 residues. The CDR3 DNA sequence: TGTGCCAGCAGTGAACTGAGGAACATGAATGAGCAGTTCTTC. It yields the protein CASSELRNMNEQFF.

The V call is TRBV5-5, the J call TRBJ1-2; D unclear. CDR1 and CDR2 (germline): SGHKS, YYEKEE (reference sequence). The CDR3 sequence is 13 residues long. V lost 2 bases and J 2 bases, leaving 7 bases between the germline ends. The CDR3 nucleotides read TGTGCCAGCAGCTTAGGGTGGAACTATGGCTACACCTTC. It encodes CASSLGWNYGYTF. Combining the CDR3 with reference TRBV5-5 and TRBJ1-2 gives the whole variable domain DAGVTQSPTHLIKTRGQQVTLRCSPISGHKSVSWYQQVLGQGPQFIFQYYEKEERGRGNFPDRFSARQFPNYSSELNVNALLLGDSALYLCASSLGWNYGYTFGSGTRLTVV.

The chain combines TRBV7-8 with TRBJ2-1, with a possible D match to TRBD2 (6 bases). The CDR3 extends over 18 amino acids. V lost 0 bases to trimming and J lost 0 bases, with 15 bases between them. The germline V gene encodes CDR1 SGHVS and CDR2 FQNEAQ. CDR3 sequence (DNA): TGTGCCAGCAGCTTAGCGATTCCTTGGGAGGCCTCCTACAATGAGCAGTTCTTC. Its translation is CASSLAIPWEASYNEQFF.